A single sample is the source of the 10 T cell receptor beta chains below, sequenced in a study of response to subunit inactivated influenza vaccine. A single record per CDR3 protein comes from TCRdb applying MiXCR to the RT-PCR reads. The data hold around 710,000 distinct CDR3 sequences, with about 15% observed a single time. Sample: PBMCs from blood, taken less than 15 days before vaccination. The receptors shown here come from a middle-aged man who received an inactivated influenza vaccine.

This clonotype was observed a few times. The genes are TRBV6-1 and TRBJ2-2, with D perhaps being TRBD1 or TRBD2 (5 bases each). Looked up from germline, CDR1 is MNHNS and CDR2 is SASEGT. The CDR3 loop spans 14 amino acids. V lost 10 bases to trimming and J lost 2 bases, with 14 bases between them. This CDR3 is CATRERRNTGELFF. In DNA form, the CDR3 reads TGTGCCACCAGGGAGAGGCGCAACACCGGGGAGCTGTTTTTT.

In its sample, this clonotype was seen a few times. The chain carries TRBV11-2 and TRBJ2-2; TRBD1 agrees at 7 bases. In germline, CDR1 is SGHAT, CDR2 FQNNGV. Losses at the gene ends were 6 bases for V and 1 base for J; bases not matched to a gene: 11. The CDR3 spans 17 residues. In nucleotides, the CDR3 is TGTGCCAGCAGGCTTCTACAGGGGCCCCAGAACACCGGGGAGCTGTTTTTT. Its translation is CASRLLQGPQNTGELFF.

In its sample, this clonotype was seen a few times. This chain joins TRBV15 and TRBJ1-1; a possible D gene is TRBD1 (5 bases). The V end lost 4 bases, the J end lost 2 bases, and 11 bases lay between the germline ends. This CDR3 contains 14 residues. Looked up from germline, CDR1 is LNHNV and CDR2 is YYDKDF (reference sequence). The CDR3, as DNA: TGTGCCACCAGCATCCGGGACGGTAACACTGAAGCTTTCTTT. Translated, it gives CATSIRDGNTEAFF.

This clonotype was seen repeatedly, ten times or more. The chain employs TRBV29-1 and TRBJ2-3, with D tentatively TRBD2 (6 bases). This CDR3 has 12 residues. V lost 5 bases, J lost 2 bases, and 8 bases lay in between. Germline-derived CDR1 and CDR2 are SQVTM and ANQGSEA. CDR3 amino acids: CSVRESTDTQYF. The CDR3 region has the DNA TGCAGCGTTCGGGAGTCCACAGATACGCAGTATTTT.

This clonotype was seen a handful of times. The chain carries TRBV28 and TRBJ2-7, with 8 nucleotides matching TRBD1. V gave up 3 bases and J gave up 6 bases; unmatched junction bases: 10. The CDR3 runs 15 residues. Germline V CDR1 and CDR2: MDHEN, SYDVKM. CDR3 amino acids: CASSFSRGRGSEQYF. In nucleotides, the CDR3 is TGTGCCAGCAGTTTTTCCAGGGGGCGAGGGAGCGAGCAGTACTTC.

This clonotype was detected many times. This sequence joins TRBV9 and TRBJ2-2; D gene unclear. The CDR3 loop spans 13 amino acids. Trimming removed 3 bases at V and 4 bases at J, with 7 bases between. From germline, CDR1 is SGDLS and CDR2 YYNGEE. As DNA, the CDR3 is TGTGCCAGCAGCGCAGTGCTCACCGGGGAGCTGTTTTTT. Translating it yields CASSAVLTGELFF.

This clonotype was observed a handful of times. V and J are TRBV6-5 and TRBJ2-3, with 8 bases matching TRBD2. The CDR3 is 18 amino acids. Germline V CDR1 and CDR2: MNHEY, SVGAGI. V dropped 2 bases and J dropped 0; count of bases not matched to a gene: 10. The CDR3 bases are TGTGCCAGCAGTTACCCCTATACTAGCGGTTTTAGCACAGATACGCAGTATTTT. Protein sequence: CASSYPYTSGFSTDTQYF.

A few counts support this clonotype. V is TRBV28 and J is TRBJ2-2; D is uncertain. V lost 1 base and J 0 bases, leaving 6 bases between the germline ends. CDR1 and CDR2 (germline): MDHEN, SYDVKM. This CDR3 spans 15 amino acids. The CDR3 coding sequence is TGTGCCAGCAGTTTATTTCTAGCGAACACCGGGGAGCTGTTTTTT. As protein: CASSLFLANTGELFF.

The chain is built from TRBV24-1 and TRBJ2-5; 13 bases line up with TRBD2. CDR1 KGHDR and CDR2 SFDVKD come from the germline V gene. The V segment lost 4 bases and the J segment 5 bases; nucleotides outside the gene matches: 9. There are 17 residues in the CDR3. CDR3 DNA sequence: TGTGCCACCAGTGACCCGAGACTAGCGGGAGGTCTGGAGACCCAGTACTTC. The encoded protein is CATSDPRLAGGLETQYF.

The CDR3 DNA reads as TGTGCCAGCAGCTCAGCCGGGACTAGCGGGAGTTATACGCAGTATTTT. This translates into CASSSAGTSGSYTQYF. The chain couples TRBV11-3 to TRBJ2-3; 14 bases map to TRBD2. The CDR3 is 16 amino acids. The germline gives CDR1 SGHNT, CDR2 YENEEA. Trimming cost V 4 bases and J 7 bases; bases outside gene matches: 7.